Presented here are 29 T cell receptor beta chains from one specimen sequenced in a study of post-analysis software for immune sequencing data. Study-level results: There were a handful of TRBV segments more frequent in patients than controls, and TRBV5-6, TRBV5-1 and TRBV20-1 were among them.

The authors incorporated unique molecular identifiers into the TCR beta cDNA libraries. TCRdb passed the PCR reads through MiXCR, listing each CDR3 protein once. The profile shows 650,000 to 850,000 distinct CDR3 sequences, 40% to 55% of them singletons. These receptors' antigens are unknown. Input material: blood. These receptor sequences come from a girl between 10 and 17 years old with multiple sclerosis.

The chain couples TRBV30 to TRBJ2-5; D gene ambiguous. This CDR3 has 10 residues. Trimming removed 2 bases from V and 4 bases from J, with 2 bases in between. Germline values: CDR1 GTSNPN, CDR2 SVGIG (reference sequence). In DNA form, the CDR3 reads TGTGCCTGGAGTCGAGAGACCCAGTACTTC. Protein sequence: CAWSRETQYF.

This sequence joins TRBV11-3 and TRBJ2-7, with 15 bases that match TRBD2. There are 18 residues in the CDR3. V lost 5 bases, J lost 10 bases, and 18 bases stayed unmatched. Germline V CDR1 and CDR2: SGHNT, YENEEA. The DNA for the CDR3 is TGTGCCAGCAGCCCGGGACTAGCGGGAGGCCTTTTCCAAGAGTCCCAGTACTTC. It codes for CASSPGLAGGLFQESQYF. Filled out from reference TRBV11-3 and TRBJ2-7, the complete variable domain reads EAGVVQSPRYKIIEKKQPVAFWCNPISGHNTLYWYLQNLGQGPELLIRYENEEAVDDSQLPKDRFSAERLKGVDSTLKIQPAELGDSAVYLCASSPGLAGGLFQESQYFGPGTRLTVT.

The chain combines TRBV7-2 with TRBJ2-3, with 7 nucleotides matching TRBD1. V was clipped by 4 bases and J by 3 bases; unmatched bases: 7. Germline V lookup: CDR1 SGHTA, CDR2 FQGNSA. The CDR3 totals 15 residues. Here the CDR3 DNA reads TGTGCCAGCAGCTCCAACACACAGGGGACAGATACGCAGTATTTT. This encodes CASSSNTQGTDTQYF.

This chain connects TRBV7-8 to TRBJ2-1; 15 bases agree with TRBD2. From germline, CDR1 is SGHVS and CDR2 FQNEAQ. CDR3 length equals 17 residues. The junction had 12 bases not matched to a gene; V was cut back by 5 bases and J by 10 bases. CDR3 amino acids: CASSPPGLAGGGWEQFF. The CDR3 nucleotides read TGTGCCAGCAGCCCCCCGGGACTAGCGGGAGGAGGCTGGGAGCAGTTCTTC.

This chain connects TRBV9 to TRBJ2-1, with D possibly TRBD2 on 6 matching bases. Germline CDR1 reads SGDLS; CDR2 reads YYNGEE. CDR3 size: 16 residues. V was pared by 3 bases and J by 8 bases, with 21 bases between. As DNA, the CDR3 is TGTGCCAGCAGCGGGAGGGCCTCACGAGAAAGAGATGAGCAGTTCTTC. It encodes CASSGRASRERDEQFF. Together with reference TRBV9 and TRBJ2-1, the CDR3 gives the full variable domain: DSGVTQTPKHLITATGQRVTLRCSPRSGDLSVYWYQQSLDQGLQFLIQYYNGEERAKGNILERFSAQQFPDLHSELNLSSLELGDSALYFCASSGRASRERDEQFFGPGTRLTVL.

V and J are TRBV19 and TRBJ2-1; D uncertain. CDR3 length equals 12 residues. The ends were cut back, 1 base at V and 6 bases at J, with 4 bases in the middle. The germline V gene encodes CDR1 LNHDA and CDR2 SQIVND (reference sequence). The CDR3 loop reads CASSIVSNEQFF. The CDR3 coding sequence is TGTGCCAGTAGTATAGTGAGCAATGAGCAGTTCTTC.

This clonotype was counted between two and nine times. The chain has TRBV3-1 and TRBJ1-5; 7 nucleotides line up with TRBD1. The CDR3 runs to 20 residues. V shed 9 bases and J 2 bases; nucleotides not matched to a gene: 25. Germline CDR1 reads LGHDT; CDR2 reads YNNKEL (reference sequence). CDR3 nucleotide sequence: TGTGCCAGTGAATTCCGATCGGACAGGCGACACGGGGCGGGCAATCAGCCCCAGCATTTT. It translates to CASEFRSDRRHGAGNQPQHF.

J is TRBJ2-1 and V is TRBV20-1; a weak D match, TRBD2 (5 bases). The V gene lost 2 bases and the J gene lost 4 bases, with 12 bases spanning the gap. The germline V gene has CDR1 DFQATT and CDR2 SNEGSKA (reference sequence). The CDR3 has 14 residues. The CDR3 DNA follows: TGCAGTGCTAGAAGCGGAGCGAATTACAATGAGCAGTTCTTC. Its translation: CSARSGANYNEQFF.

Here the CDR3 DNA reads TGCAGCGTTGAAGTTCCAGCGGAACGTTACAATGAGCAGTTCTTC. Translating it yields CSVEVPAERYNEQFF. The gene calls are TRBV29-1 and TRBJ2-1; possibly TRBD2 for D (5 bases). In germline, CDR1 is SQVTM, CDR2 ANQGSEA. This CDR3 contains 15 residues. V lost 1 base to trimming and J lost 4 bases, with 14 bases between them.

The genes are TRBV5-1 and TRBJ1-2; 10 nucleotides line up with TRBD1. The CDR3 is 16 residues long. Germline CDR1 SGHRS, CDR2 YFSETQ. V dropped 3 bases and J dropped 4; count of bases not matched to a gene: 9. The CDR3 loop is CASSYGQGGVGYGYTF. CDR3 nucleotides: TGCGCCAGCAGCTACGGACAGGGGGGAGTTGGCTATGGCTACACCTTC.

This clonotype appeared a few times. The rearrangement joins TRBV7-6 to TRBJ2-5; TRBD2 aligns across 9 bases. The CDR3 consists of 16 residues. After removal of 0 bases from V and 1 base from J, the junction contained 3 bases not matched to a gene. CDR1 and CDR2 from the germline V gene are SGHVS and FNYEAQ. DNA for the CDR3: TGTGCCAGCAGCTTAGCACTAGCGGGCCTCCAAGAGACCCAGTACTTC. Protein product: CASSLALAGLQETQYF.

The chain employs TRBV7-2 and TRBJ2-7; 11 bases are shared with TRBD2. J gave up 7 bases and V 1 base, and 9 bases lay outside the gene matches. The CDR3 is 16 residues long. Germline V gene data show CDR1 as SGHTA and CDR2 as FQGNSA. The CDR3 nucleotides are TGTGCCAGCAGCTTAGGCATACTAGCGGGGGCGGGGGAGCAGTACTTC. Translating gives CASSLGILAGAGEQYF.

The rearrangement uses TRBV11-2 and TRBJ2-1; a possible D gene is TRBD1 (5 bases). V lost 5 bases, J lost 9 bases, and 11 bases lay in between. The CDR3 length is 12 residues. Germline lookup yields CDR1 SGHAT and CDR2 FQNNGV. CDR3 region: CASSRDSGEQFF. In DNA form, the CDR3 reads TGTGCCAGCAGCCGCGACAGTGGTGAGCAGTTCTTC.

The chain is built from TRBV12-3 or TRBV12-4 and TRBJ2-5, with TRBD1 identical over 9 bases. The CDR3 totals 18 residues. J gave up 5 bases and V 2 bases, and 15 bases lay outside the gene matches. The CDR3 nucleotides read TGTGCCAGCAGTTTATCGTCCGAGTCGGGACAGGGTAGGGAGACCCAGTACTTC. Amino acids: CASSLSSESGQGRETQYF.

CDR3 in amino acids: CASSLGLVREEFF. The DNA of the CDR3 is TGCGCCAGCAGCTTGGGTTTAGTGCGGGAGGAGTTCTTC. This chain links TRBV5-1 with TRBJ2-1, with 8 nucleotides matching TRBD2. The trim removed 0 bases at V and 14 bases at J, leaving 7 bases unmatched. CDR1 SGHRS and CDR2 YFSETQ come from the germline V gene. CDR3 size: 13 residues.

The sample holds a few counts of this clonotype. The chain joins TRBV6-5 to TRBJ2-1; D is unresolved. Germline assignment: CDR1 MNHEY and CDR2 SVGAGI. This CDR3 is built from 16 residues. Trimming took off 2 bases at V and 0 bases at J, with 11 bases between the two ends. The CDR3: CASSYTGLGSYNEQFF. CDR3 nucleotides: TGTGCCAGCAGTTACACCGGGCTTGGCTCCTACAATGAGCAGTTCTTC.

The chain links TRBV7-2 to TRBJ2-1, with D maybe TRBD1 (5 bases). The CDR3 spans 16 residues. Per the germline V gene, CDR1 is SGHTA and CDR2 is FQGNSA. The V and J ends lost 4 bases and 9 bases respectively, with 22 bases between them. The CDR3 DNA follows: TGTGCCAGCAGCTCCGGGCCTCAGGGTGCCCGGCGTGAGCAGTTCTTC. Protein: CASSSGPQGARREQFF.

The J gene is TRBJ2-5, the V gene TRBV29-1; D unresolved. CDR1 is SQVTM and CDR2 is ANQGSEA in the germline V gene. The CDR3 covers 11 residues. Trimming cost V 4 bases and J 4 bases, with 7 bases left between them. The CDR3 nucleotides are TGCAGCGTTGGGAGCCGAGAGACCCAGTACTTC. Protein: CSVGSRETQYF.

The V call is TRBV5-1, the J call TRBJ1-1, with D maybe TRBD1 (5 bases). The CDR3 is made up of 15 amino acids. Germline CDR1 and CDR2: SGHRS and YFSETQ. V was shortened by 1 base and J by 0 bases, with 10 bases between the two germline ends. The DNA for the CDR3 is TGCGCCAGCAGCTTGTTCCCGGACATGAACACTGAAGCTTTCTTT. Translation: CASSLFPDMNTEAFF.

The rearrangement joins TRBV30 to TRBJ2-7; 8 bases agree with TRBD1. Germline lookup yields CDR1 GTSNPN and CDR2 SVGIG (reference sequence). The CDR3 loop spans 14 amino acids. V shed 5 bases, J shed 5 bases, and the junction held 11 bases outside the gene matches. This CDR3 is CAWERGQGSNEQYF. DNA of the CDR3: TGTGCCTGGGAGCGCGGACAGGGTTCTAACGAGCAGTACTTC.

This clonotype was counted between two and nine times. The CDR3 reads CSVENISGEPNYGYTF. CDR3 nucleotide sequence: TGCAGCGTTGAAAACATTTCGGGAGAACCTAACTATGGCTACACCTTC. This chain connects TRBV29-1 to TRBJ1-2, with D unresolved. The V and J ends lost 2 bases and 0 bases respectively, with 16 bases between them. This CDR3 comprises 16 residues. In germline, CDR1 is SQVTM, CDR2 ANQGSEA.

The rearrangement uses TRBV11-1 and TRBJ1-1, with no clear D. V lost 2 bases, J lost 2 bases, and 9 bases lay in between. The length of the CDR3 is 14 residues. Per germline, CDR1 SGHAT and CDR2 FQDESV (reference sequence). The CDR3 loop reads CASSLYGVNTEAFF. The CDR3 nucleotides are TGTGCCAGCAGCTTATACGGAGTAAACACTGAAGCTTTCTTT.

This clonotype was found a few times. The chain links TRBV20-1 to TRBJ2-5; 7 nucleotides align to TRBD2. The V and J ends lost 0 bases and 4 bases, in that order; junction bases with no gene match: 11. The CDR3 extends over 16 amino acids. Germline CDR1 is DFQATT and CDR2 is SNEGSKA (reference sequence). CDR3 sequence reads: CSAREWAGELAETQYF. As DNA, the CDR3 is TGCAGTGCTAGAGAATGGGCGGGAGAATTGGCAGAGACCCAGTACTTC.

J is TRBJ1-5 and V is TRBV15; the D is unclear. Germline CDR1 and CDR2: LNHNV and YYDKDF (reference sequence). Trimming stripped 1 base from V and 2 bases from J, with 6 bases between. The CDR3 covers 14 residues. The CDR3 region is CATSRAGRNQPQHF. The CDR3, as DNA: TGTGCCACCAGCAGAGCAGGACGCAATCAGCCCCAGCATTTT.

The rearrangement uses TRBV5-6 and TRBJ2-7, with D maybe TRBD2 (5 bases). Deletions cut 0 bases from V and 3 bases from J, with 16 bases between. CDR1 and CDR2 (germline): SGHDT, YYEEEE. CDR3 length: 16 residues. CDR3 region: CASSLATGRLGYEQYF. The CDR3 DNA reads TGTGCCAGCAGCTTGGCGACGGGAAGGCTGGGCTACGAGCAGTACTTC. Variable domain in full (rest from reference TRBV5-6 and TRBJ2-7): DAGVTQSPTHLIKTRGQQVTLRCSPKSGHDTVSWYQQALGQGPQFIFQYYEEEERQRGNFPDRFSGHQFPNYSSELNVNALLLGDSALYLCASSLATGRLGYEQYFGPGTRLTVT.

The DNA of the CDR3 is TGTGCCAGCAGCCCCGATAACGGAGCAGATACGCAGTATTTT. It codes for CASSPDNGADTQYF. V gene TRBV12-3 or TRBV12-4 combines with J gene TRBJ2-3; unclear D gene. The ends were cut back, 6 bases at V and 4 bases at J, with 14 bases in the middle. The CDR3 has 14 amino acids.

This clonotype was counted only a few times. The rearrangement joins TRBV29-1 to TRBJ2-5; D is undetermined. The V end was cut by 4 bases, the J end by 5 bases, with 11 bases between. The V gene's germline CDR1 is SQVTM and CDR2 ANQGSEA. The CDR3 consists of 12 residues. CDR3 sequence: CSVGGKLETQYF. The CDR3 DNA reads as TGCAGCGTTGGTGGGAAGTTGGAGACCCAGTACTTC.

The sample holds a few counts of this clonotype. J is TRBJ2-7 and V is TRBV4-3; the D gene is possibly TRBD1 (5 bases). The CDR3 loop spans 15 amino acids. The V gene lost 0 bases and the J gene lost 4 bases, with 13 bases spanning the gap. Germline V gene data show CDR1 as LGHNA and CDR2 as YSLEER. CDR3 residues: CASSQEVYRSYEQYF. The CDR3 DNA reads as TGCGCCAGCAGCCAAGAGGTCTACAGGAGTTACGAGCAGTACTTC.

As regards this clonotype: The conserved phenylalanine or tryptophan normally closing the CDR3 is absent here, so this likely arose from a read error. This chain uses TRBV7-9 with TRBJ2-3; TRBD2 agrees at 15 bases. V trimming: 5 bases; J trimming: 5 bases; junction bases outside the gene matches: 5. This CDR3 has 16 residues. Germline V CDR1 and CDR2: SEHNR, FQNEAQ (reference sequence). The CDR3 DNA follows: TGTGCCAGCAGCCCCCCGGGACTAGCGGGAGGAGATACGCAGTATGTT. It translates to CASSPPGLAGGDTQYV.